This T cell receptor beta chain comes out of a study of T cells in Graves' hyperthyroidism and ophthalmopathy. About the study: Any treatment followed the collection of peripheral blood at initial diagnosis. General observations from the study: Stable hyperthyroidism and ophthalmopathy were separated using 13 V-J signatures. Blood held most thyroid clonotypes expanded above 0.001 frequency. Before onset, ophthalmopathy was predicted by the model a median around 6 months earlier.

RNA transcripts yielded amplified TCR beta CDR3 regions. With the HTBI primer set, the TCR CDR3 went through a first round of RT-PCR. Using its own MiXCR run on the multiplex PCR reads, TCRdb lists one record per CDR3 protein. This sample has hundreds of thousands of distinct CDR3 sequences; about two fifths occur once, and the top ten carry approximately 8.7%. In regard to this clonotype: Its matching antigen is unknown.

CDR3 length equals 14 residues. From germline, CDR1 is SQVTM and CDR2 ANQGSEA. V lost 4 bases to trimming and J lost 4 bases; unmatched junction nucleotides: 9. The sequencing sample was made of blood. The TCR was taken from a man in his late teens or twenties with Graves' hyperthyroidism. This rearrangement joins TRBV29-1 to TRBJ2-7; 8 bases align to TRBD1. CDR3 residues: CSVVGTGYGYEQYF. Written as DNA, the CDR3 is TGCAGCGTTGTAGGGACAGGCTATGGGTACGAGCAGTACTTC.